The source of this TCR beta chain is a study of technical replicates of blood from several donors. Sequencing used immunoSEQ multiplex PCR; TCRdb keeps in-frame clones, though not all of them. The top ten clones hold around 0.2% of a sample with around 100,000 clones, just over 95% of them seen once. There are 14 residues in the CDR3. Trimming at V came to 5 bases and at J to 8 bases, leaving 8 bases not matched to a gene. In germline, CDR1 is ENHRY, CDR2 SYGVKD. Material: T cells isolated from PBMCs. This clonotype was sampled from a human donor in good health. The V and J genes are TRBV10-3 and TRBJ1-4, with 7 nucleotides matching TRBD1. CDR3 region: CAISSGQFGEKLFF. CDR3 coding DNA: TGTGCCATCAGTTCGGGACAGTTTGGCGAAAAACTGTTTTTT.